This entry concerns a single T cell receptor beta chain. The table came from immunoSEQ multiplex PCR; TCRdb's copy has only in-frame clones and leaves some out. Of 32,000 or so clones listed, 75% to 90% are singletons. The CDR3 totals 12 residues. The V end was cut by 4 bases, the J end by 5 bases, with 8 bases between. Germline V gene data show CDR1 as KGHSH and CDR2 as LQKENI. This entry comes from a study of blood T cell repertoires in COVID-19. The receptor comes from a man in his forties or fifties with active or convalescent COVID-19. This chain joins TRBV18 and TRBJ1-2; the D is unclear. Sequenced material: peripheral blood. The chain's CDR3 is CASSHRTYGYTF. CDR3 nucleotides: TGTGCCAGCTCACACAGAACGTATGGCTACACCTTC.